This T cell receptor beta chain is from a study of blood T cell repertoires in COVID-19. Under the authors' procedure: For nucleated cells, counts were estimated from reference gene primer amplification. The method was immunoSEQ multiplex PCR; TCRdb's version includes in-frame clones alone and lacks a portion of them. The DNA gave D and trimming, while V, J and clone size come from that table. Found here are about 300,000 clones, around 89% of them singletons; the top ten hold about 4.2%. The CDR3 is 14 amino acids. The germline V gene encodes CDR1 SGHTA and CDR2 FQGTGA. V lost 3 bases and J 10 bases, leaving 13 bases between the germline ends.

The specimen was peripheral blood. This receptor was taken from a man aged 35 to 55 with acute or convalescent COVID-19. V is TRBV7-3 and J is TRBJ1-6; TRBD1 is a possible D gene (6 bases). The CDR3 DNA follows: TGTGCCAGCAGCTTGTACAGGGAAAACTCACCCCTCCACTTT. Translating it yields CASSLYRENSPLHF.